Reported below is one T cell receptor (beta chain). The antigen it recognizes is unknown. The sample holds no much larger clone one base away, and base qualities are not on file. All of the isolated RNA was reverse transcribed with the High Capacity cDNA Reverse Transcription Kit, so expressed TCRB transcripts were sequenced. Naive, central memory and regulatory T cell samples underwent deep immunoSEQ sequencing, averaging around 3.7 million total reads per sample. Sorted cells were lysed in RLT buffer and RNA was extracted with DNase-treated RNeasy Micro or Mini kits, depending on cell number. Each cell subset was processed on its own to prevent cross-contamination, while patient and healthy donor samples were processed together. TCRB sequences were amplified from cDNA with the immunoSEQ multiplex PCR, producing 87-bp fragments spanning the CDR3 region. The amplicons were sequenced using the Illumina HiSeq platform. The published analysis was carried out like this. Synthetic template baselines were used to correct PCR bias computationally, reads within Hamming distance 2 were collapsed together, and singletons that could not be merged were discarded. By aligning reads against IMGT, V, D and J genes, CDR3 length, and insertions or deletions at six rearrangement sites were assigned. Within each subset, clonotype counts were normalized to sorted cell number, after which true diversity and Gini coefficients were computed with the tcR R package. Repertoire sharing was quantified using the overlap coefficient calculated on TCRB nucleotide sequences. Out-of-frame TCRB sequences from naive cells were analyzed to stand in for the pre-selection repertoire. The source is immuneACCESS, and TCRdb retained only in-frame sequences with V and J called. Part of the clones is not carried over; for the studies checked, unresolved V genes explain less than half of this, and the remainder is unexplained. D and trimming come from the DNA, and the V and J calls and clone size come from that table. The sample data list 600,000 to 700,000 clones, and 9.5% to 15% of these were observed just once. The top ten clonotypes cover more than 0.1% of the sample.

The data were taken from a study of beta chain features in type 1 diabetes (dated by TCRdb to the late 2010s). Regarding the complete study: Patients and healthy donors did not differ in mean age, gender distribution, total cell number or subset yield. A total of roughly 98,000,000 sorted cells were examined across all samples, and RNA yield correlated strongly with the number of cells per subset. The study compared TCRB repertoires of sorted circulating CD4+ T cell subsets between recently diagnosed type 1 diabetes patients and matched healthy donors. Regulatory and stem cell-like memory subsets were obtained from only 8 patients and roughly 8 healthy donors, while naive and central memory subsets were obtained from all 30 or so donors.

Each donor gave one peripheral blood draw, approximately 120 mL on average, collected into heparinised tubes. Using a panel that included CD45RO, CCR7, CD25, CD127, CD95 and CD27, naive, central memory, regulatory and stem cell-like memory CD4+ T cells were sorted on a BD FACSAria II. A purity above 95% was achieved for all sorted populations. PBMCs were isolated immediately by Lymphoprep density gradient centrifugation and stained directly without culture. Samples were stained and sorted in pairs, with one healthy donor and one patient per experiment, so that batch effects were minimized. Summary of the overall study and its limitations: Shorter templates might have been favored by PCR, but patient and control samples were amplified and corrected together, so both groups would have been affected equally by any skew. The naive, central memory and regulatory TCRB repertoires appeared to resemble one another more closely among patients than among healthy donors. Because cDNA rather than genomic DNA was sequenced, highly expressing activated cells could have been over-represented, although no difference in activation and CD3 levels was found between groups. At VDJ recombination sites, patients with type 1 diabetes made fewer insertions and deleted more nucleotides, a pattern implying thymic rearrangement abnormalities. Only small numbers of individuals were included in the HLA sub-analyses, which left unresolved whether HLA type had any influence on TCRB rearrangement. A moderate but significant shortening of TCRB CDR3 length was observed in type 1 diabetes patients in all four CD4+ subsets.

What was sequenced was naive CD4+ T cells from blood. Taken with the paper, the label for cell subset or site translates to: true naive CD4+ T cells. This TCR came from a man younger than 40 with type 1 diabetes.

This receptor carries the CDR3 CASSEGTASYNEQFF. In nucleotide form, the sequence is TGTGCCAGCAGTGAAGGGACAGCCTCCTACAATGAGCAGTTCTTC. The rearrangement combines TRBV25-1 with TRBJ2-1; 7 bases in the middle match TRBD1. Germline trimming: 2 bases from V, 0 bases from J; junction bases outside gene matches: 1. Reading the germline V gene gives CDR1 MGHDK and CDR2 SYGVNS. Spanning cysteine to phenylalanine, the CDR3 consists of 15 amino acids. Of the read, only the CDR3 DNA is kept; its 45 bases are in frame from base 1.